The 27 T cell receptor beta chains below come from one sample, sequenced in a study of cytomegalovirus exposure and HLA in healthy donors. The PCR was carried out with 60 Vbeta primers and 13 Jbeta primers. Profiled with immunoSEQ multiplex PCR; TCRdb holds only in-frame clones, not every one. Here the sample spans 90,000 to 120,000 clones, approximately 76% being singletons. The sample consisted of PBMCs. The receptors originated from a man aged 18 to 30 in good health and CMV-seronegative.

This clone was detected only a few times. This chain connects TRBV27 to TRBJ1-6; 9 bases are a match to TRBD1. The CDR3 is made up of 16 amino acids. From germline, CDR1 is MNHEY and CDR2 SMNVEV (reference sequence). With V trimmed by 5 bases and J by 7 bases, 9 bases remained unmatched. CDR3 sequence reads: CASSANQGTGNSPLHF. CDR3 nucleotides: TGTGCCAGCAGTGCAAATCAGGGGACAGGGAATTCACCCCTCCACTTT.

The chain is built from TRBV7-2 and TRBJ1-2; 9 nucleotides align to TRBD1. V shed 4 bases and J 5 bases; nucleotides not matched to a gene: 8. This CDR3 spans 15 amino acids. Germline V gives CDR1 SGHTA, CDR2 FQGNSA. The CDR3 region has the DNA TGTGCCAGCAGCTACGCCCCGGGACAGGGATATGGCTACACCTTC. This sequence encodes CASSYAPGQGYGYTF.

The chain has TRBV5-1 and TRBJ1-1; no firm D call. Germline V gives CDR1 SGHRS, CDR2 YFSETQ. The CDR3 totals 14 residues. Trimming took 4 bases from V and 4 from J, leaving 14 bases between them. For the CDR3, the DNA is TGCGCCAGCAGCGAATCCATCGGCGGCACTGAAGCTTTCTTT. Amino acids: CASSESIGGTEAFF.

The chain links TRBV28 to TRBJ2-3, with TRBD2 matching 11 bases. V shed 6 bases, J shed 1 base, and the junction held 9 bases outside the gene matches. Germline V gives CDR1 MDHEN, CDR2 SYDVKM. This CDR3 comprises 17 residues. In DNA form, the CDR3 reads TGTGCCAGCAGCATTAGCGGGGGGGCCTCGGGCACAGATACGCAGTATTTT. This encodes CASSISGGASGTDTQYF. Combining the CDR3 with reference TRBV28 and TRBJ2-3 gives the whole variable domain DVKVTQSSRYLVKRTGEKVFLECVQDMDHENMFWYRQDPGLGLRLIYFSYDVKMKEKGDIPEGYSVSREKKERFSLILESASTNQTSMYLCASSISGGASGTDTQYFGPGTRLTVL.

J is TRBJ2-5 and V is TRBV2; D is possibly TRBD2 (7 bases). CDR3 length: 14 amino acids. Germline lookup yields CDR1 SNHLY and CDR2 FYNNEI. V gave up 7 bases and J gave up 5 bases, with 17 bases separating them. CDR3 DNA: TGTGCCAGCATCCCTCGGGGGGCGCCTGAGACCCAGTACTTC. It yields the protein CASIPRGAPETQYF. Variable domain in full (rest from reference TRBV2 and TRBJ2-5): EPEVTQTPSHQVTQMGQEVILRCVPISNHLYFYWYRQILGQKVEFLVSFYNNEISEKSEIFDDQFSVERPDGSNFTLKIRSTKLEDSAMYFCASIPRGAPETQYFGPGTRLLVL.

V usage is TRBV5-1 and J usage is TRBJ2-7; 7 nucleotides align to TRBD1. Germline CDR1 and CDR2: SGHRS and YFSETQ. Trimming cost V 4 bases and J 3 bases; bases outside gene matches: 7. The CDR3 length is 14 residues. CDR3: CASSPGQPRYEQYF. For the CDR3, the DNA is TGCGCCAGCAGCCCGGGACAGCCTCGCTACGAGCAGTACTTC.

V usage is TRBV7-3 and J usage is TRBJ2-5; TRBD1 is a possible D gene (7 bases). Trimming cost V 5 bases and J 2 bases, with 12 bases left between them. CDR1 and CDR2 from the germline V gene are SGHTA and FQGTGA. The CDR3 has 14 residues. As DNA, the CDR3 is TGTGCCAGCAGCCCGACAGGGAGGCAAGAGACCCAGTACTTC. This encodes CASSPTGRQETQYF.

The CDR3 DNA sequence: TGTGCCAGCAGCTTGGTTCGGGGGTCGGAAGATACGCAGTATTTT. Protein: CASSLVRGSEDTQYF. The chain couples TRBV5-8 to TRBJ2-3, with D possibly matching TRBD2 (6 bases). The CDR3 runs 15 residues. Germline assignment: CDR1 SGHTS and CDR2 YDEGEE. The ends were cut back, 0 bases at V and 5 bases at J, with 13 bases in the middle. The full variable domain, in which reference TRBV5-8 and TRBJ2-3 provide the parts outside the CDR3, is EAGVTQSPTHLIKTRGQQATLRCSPISGHTSVYWYQQALGLGLQFLLWYDEGEERNRGNFPPRFSGRQFPNYSSELNVNALELEDSALYLCASSLVRGSEDTQYFGPGTRLTVL.

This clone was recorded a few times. The CDR3 coding sequence is TGTGCCAGTAGGGGGGGTCCCTACGAGCAGTACTTC. Protein: CASRGGPYEQYF. V usage is TRBV19 and J usage is TRBJ2-7; TRBD2 might be the D (6 bases). V dropped 6 bases and J dropped 2 bases, with 8 bases sitting between them. The germline gives CDR1 LNHDA, CDR2 SQIVND (reference sequence). The CDR3 runs 12 residues. The complete variable domain, with remaining parts taken from reference TRBV19 and TRBJ2-7, reads DGGITQSPKYLFRKEGQNVTLSCEQNLNHDAMYWYRQDPGQGLRLIYYSQIVNDFQKGDIAEGYSVSREKKESFPLTVTSAQKNPTAFYLCASRGGPYEQYFGPGTRLTVT.

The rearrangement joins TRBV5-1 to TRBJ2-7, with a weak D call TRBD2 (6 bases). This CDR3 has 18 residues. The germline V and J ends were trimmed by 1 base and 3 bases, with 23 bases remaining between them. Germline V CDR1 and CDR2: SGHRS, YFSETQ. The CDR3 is CASSLLGLAAVGSYEQYF. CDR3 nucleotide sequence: TGCGCCAGCAGCTTGCTAGGCTTGGCGGCCGTCGGGAGCTACGAGCAGTACTTC.

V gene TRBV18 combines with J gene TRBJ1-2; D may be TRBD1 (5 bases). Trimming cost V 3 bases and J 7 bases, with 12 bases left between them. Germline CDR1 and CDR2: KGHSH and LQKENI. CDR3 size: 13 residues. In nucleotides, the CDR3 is TGTGCCAGCTCACCGGGCAGGGTGGGTGGCTACACCTTC. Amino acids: CASSPGRVGGYTF.

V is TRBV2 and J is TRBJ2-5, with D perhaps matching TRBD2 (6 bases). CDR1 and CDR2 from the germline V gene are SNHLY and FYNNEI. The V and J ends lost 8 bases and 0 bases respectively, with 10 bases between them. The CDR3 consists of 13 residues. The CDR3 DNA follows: TGTGCCAGCGTGGGACTGGACCAAGAGACCCAGTACTTC. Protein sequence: CASVGLDQETQYF.

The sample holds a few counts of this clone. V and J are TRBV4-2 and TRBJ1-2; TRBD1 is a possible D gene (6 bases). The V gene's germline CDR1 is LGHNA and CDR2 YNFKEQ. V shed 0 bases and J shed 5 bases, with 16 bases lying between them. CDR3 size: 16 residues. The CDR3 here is CASSQDVDRQAYGYTF. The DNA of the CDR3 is TGTGCCAGCAGCCAAGATGTAGACAGGCAGGCTTATGGCTACACCTTC.

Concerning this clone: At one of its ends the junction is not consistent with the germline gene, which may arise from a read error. This CDR3 is CSSSLGQGGSYEQYF. DNA for the CDR3: TGTTCCAGCAGCTTGGGACAGGGAGGTTCGTACGAGCAGTACTTC. The gene calls are TRBV7-9 and TRBJ2-7; 9 bases line up with TRBD1. The CDR3 length is 15 residues. CDR1 is SEHNR, CDR2 FQNEAQ, per germline (reference sequence). Variable domain in full (rest from reference TRBV7-9 and TRBJ2-7): DTGVSQNPRHKITKRGQNVTFRCDPISEHNRLYWYRQTLGQGPEFLTYFQNEAQLEKSRLLSDRFSAERPKGSFSTLEIQRTEQGDSAMYLCSSSLGQGGSYEQYFGPGTRLTVT.

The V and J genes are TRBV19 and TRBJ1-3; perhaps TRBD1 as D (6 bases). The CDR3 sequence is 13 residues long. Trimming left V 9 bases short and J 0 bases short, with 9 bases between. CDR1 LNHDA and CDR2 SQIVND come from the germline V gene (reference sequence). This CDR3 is CASRTASGNTIYF. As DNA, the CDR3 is TGTGCCAGCAGGACAGCCTCTGGAAACACCATATATTTT.

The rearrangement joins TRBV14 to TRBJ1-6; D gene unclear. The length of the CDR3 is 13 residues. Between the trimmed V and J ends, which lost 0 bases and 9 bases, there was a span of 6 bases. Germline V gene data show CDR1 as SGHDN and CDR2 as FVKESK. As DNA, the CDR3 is TGTGCCAGCAGCCAAGATATGAGTTCACCCCTCCACTTT. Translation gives CASSQDMSSPLHF.

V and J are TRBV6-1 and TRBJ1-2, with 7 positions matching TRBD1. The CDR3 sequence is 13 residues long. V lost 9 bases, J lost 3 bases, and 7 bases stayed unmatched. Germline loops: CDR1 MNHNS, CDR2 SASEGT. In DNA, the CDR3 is TGTGCCAGTTCAACCCAGGGGGACTATGGCTACACCTTC. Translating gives CASSTQGDYGYTF.

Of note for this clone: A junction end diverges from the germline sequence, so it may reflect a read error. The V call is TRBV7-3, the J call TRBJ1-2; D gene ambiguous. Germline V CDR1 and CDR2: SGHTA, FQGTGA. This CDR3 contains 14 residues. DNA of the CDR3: TGTGCCAGCAGCCCCGGACTAAAGGGTTATGGCCACACCTTC. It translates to CASSPGLKGYGHTF. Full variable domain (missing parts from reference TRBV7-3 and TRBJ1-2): GAGVSQTPSNKVTEKGKYVELRCDPISGHTALYWYRQSLGQGPEFLIYFQGTGAADDSGLPNDRFFAVRPEGSVSTLKIQRTERGDSAVYLCASSPGLKGYGHTFGSGTRLTVV.

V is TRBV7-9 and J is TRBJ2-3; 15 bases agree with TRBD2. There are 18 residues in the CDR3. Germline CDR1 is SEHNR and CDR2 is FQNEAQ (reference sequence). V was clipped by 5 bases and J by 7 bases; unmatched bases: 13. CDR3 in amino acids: CASSPLTGTSGGLNTQYF. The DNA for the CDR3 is TGTGCCAGCAGCCCCCTGACCGGGACTAGCGGGGGGTTGAATACGCAGTATTTT.

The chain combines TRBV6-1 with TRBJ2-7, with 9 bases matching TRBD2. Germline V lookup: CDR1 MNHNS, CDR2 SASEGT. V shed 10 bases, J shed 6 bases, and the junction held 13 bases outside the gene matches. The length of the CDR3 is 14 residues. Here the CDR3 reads CATREGAHSGEQYF. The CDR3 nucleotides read TGTGCCACGCGGGAGGGGGCGCATTCTGGCGAGCAGTACTTC.

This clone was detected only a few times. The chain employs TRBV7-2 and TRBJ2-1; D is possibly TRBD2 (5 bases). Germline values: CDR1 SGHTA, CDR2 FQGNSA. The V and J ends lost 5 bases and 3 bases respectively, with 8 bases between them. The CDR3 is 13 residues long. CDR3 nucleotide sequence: TGTGCCAGCAGCCTACGGGGCTACAATGAGCAGTTCTTC. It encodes CASSLRGYNEQFF.

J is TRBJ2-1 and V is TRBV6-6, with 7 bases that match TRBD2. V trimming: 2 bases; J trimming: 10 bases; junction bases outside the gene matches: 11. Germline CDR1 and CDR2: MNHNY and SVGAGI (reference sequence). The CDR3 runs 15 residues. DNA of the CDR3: TGTGCCAGCAGTTACGGGACTATCAACGCAATGGAGCAGTTCTTC. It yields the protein CASSYGTINAMEQFF.

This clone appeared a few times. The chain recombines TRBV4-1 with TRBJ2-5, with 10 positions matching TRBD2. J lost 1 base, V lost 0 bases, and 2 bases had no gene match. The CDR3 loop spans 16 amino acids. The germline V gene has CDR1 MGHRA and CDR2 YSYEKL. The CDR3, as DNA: TGCGCCAGCAGCCAAGAAATAGCGGGGGGCCAAGAGACCCAGTACTTC. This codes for CASSQEIAGGQETQYF.

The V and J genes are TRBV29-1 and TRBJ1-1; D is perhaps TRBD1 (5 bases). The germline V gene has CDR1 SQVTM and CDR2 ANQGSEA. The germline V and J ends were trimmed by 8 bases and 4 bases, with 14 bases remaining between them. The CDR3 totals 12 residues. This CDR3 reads CSTGGGSTEAFF. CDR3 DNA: TGCAGCACGGGGGGAGGGAGCACTGAAGCTTTCTTT.

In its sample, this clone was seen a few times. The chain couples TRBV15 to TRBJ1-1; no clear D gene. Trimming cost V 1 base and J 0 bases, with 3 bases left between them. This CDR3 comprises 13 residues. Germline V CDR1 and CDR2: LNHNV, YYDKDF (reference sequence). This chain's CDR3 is CATSRGVNTEAFF. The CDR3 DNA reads TGTGCCACCAGCAGAGGAGTGAACACTGAAGCTTTCTTT.

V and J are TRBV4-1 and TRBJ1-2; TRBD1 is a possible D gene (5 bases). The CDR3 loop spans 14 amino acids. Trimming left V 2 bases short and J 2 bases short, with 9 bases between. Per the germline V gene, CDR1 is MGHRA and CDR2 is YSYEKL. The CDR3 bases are TGCGCCAGCAGCCAAACCCAGGGAAACTATGGCTACACCTTC. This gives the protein CASSQTQGNYGYTF.

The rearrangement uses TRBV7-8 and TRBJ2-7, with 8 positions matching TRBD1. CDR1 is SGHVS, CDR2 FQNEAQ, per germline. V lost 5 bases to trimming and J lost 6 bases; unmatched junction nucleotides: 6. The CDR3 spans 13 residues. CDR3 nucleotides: TGTGCCAGCAGCCCCGACAGGGGCGGCGAGCAGTACTTC. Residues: CASSPDRGGEQYF.